Below, 16 T cell receptor beta chains from the same sample are listed, as sequenced in a study of regulatory dendritic cells for organ transplantation. CFSE-labeled sorted T cells met regulatory or mature dendritic cells for roughly 5 days. These receptors' antigens are unknown. Profiling relied on immunoSEQ multiplex PCR, and the TCRdb table lists in-frame clones only, not all of them. The table records over 20,000 clones, approximately 85% of them present only once. The sequenced material came from naive CD4+ T cells from blood cultured with regulatory dendritic cells. Subset of the sample: CD45RA+ naive T cells. Receptors were obtained from a human donor in good health.

The chain couples TRBV18 to TRBJ1-3; D uncertain. V was shortened by 1 base and J by 1 base, with 5 bases between the two germline ends. This CDR3 is built from 14 residues. CDR1 and CDR2 from the germline V gene are KGHSH and LQKENI. As DNA, the CDR3 is TGTGCCAGCTCACCACAGGAGTCTGGAAACACCATATATTTT. Amino acid sequence: CASSPQESGNTIYF.

V gene TRBV19 combines with J gene TRBJ1-2; 7 bases are shared with TRBD1. V lost 6 bases, J lost 3 bases, and 4 bases stayed unmatched. Germline V gene data show CDR1 as LNHDA and CDR2 as SQIVND (reference sequence). This CDR3 has 13 amino acids. The chain's CDR3 is CASSQDRDYGYTF. The CDR3, as DNA: TGTGCCAGTAGCCAAGACAGGGACTATGGCTACACCTTC.

This clone was counted once. The rearrangement joins TRBV7-2 to TRBJ1-1; D is possibly TRBD1 (5 bases). The CDR3 loop spans 14 amino acids. The germline gives CDR1 SGHTA, CDR2 FQGNSA. The germline V and J ends were trimmed by 5 bases and 10 bases, with 20 bases remaining between them. Written as DNA, the CDR3 is TGTGCCAGCAGCCAAAATCAGGGTGGTAGGAGAGCTTTCTTT. It codes for CASSQNQGGRRAFF.

The chain couples TRBV30 to TRBJ1-6; D gene ambiguous. The germline CDR1 and CDR2 sequences are GTSNPN and SVGIG (reference sequence). V lost 4 bases and J lost 7, with 14 bases in between. This CDR3 comprises 14 residues. The CDR3: CAWNRGRVNSPLHF. The DNA of the CDR3 is TGTGCCTGGAACCGTGGACGGGTAAATTCACCCCTCCACTTT.

V gene TRBV6-6 combines with J gene TRBJ2-1, with TRBD2 identical over 8 bases. The CDR3 runs 16 residues. Germline lookup yields CDR1 MNHNY and CDR2 SVGAGI (reference sequence). J was trimmed by 3 bases and V by 4 bases; bases with no gene match: 8. CDR3 nucleotide sequence: TGTGCCAGCAGTTTTGGTAGCGGGATCCTCTACAATGAGCAGTTCTTC. It is translated as CASSFGSGILYNEQFF.

The V call is TRBV4-1, the J call TRBJ2-7; D is ambiguous. The germline gives CDR1 MGHRA, CDR2 YSYEKL. V lost 0 bases, J lost 2 bases, and 11 bases lay in between. This CDR3 contains 15 residues. The CDR3 DNA follows: TGCGCCAGCAGCCAAGAAGGGTACGGACCCTACGAGCAGTACTTC. The encoded protein is CASSQEGYGPYEQYF.

The chain has TRBV7-2 and TRBJ1-3, with a tentative D call TRBD1 (5 bases). V lost 1 base, J lost 4 bases, and 20 bases lay in between. Germline CDR1 is SGHTA and CDR2 is FQGNSA. The CDR3 extends over 18 amino acids. This CDR3 is CASSLGGLRGKSGNTIYF. The CDR3 DNA is TGTGCCAGCAGCTTAGGAGGATTAAGGGGAAAGTCGGGAAACACCATATATTTT.

Notes on this clone: The junction and the germline gene differ at one end; a read error may be behind it. The chain combines TRBV19 with TRBJ1-3; D gene ambiguous. CDR3 length: 16 amino acids. CDR1 and CDR2 (germline): LNHDA, SQIVND (reference sequence). The CDR3 reads CASSQQSGSSRNTIYF. CDR3 nucleotide sequence: TGTGCCAGTAGTCAACAGTCCGGATCCTCTCGAAACACCATATATTTT.

This clone was counted a single time. The chain carries TRBV2 and TRBJ1-1, with unresolved D. Germline CDR1 SNHLY, CDR2 FYNNEI. The V end lost 4 bases, the J end lost 3 bases, and 9 bases lay between the germline ends. There are 13 residues in the CDR3. This chain's CDR3 is CASSVGVDTEAFF. The CDR3 DNA follows: TGTGCCAGCAGTGTAGGTGTCGACACTGAAGCTTTCTTT.

The CDR3 spells CASSVVDGELFF. The DNA of the CDR3 is TGTGCCAGCAGCGTAGTGGACGGGGAGCTGTTTTTT. V gene TRBV9 combines with J gene TRBJ2-2; D is undetermined. CDR1 SGDLS and CDR2 YYNGEE come from the germline V gene. The CDR3 covers 12 residues. The V and J ends lost 0 bases and 7 bases respectively, with 4 bases between them.

The chain has TRBV6-5 and TRBJ2-7, with D hard to call. The CDR3 length is 11 residues. V lost 5 bases and J lost 6, with 8 bases in between. Germline CDR1 is MNHEY and CDR2 is SVGAGI. Written as DNA, the CDR3 is TGTGCCAGCAGTGTTTACGGCGAGCAGTACTTC. Its translation is CASSVYGEQYF.

The V call is TRBV18, the J call TRBJ1-1; 7 nucleotides match TRBD1. The trim removed 5 bases at V and 7 bases at J, leaving 4 bases unmatched. The CDR3 is made up of 12 amino acids. Germline-derived CDR1 and CDR2 are KGHSH and LQKENI. CDR3 region: CASSNRGNEAFF. CDR3 nucleotides: TGTGCCAGCTCAAACAGGGGAAATGAAGCTTTCTTT.

The chain joins TRBV11-2 to TRBJ1-1; D call uncertain. Germline-derived CDR1 and CDR2 are SGHAT and FQNNGV. V dropped 5 bases and J dropped 2 bases, with 15 bases sitting between them. The CDR3 consists of 15 residues. The CDR3 loop is CASSLYDLINTEAFF. The CDR3 DNA follows: TGTGCCAGCAGCCTCTACGACTTAATTAACACTGAAGCTTTCTTT.

J is TRBJ2-7 and V is TRBV13; 9 bases agree with TRBD1. In germline, CDR1 is PRHDT, CDR2 FYEKMQ (reference sequence). The J segment lost 3 bases and the V segment lost 4 bases, leaving 7 bases of the junction unmatched. This CDR3 is 15 amino acids long. The CDR3 region has the DNA TGTGCCAGCAGCTCTGGGACAGGGTGGGACTACGAGCAGTACTTC. Translation gives CASSSGTGWDYEQYF.

The V and J genes are TRBV6-1 and TRBJ1-4; D is ambiguous. Trimming left V 6 bases short and J 4 bases short, with 9 bases between. From germline, CDR1 is MNHNS and CDR2 SASEGT. The length of the CDR3 is 13 residues. The CDR3 region is CASRGLLNEKLFF. The CDR3 DNA sequence: TGTGCCAGCAGGGGCCTGCTTAATGAAAAACTGTTTTTT.

CDR3 amino acids: CASSLDISAVEAFF. CDR3 DNA sequence: TGTGCCAGCAGTTTAGATATTTCGGCGGTTGAAGCTTTCTTT. The V and J genes are TRBV28 and TRBJ1-1, with D unclear. This CDR3 contains 14 residues. Trimming removed 2 bases at V and 7 bases at J, with 14 bases between. Germline lookup yields CDR1 MDHEN and CDR2 SYDVKM.